This is a list of T cell receptor beta chains from one sample in a study of CD8+CD57+ T cells in acquired aplastic anemia. TCRdb ran MiXCR on the reads and lists one entry per CDR3 protein. Of around 150,000 distinct CDR3 sequences in the sample, 71% were seen once. Source material: sorted CD4+, CD8+, or CD8+CD57+ T cells (not recorded which) from PBMCs. The receptors come from a human donor with aplastic anemia. Each CDR3 is given with its conserved first and last residue. A D gene is named only where the DNA matches it firmly. Clone size, where shown, is once, few, many, or a class for clones that have expanded.

v_call: TRBV19
clone_size: .
d_call: .
j_call: TRBJ2-7
cdr3_aa: CASSIDTSSEQYF
cdr3_nt: TGTGCCAGTAGTATAGACACCAGTAGCGAGCAGTACTTC

v_call: TRBV6-5
clone_size: once
d_call: TRBD2
j_call: TRBJ2-1
cdr3_aa: CASSRTSGRRGYNEQFF
cdr3_nt: TGTGCCAGCAGTAGGACTAGCGGGAGAAGAGGGTACAATGAGCAGTTCTTC

v_call: TRBV24-1
clone_size: .
d_call: .
j_call: TRBJ2-5
cdr3_aa: CATSGGSRGREETQYF
cdr3_nt: TGTGCCACCAGTGGTGGGTCTCGGGGCAGGGAAGAGACCCAGTACTTC

v_call: TRBV15
clone_size: .
d_call: .
j_call: TRBJ2-1
cdr3_aa: CATSSPGQPSSYNEQFF
cdr3_nt: TGTGCCACCAGCAGCCCGGGACAACCGAGCTCCTACAATGAGCAGTTCTTC

v_call: TRBV9
clone_size: few
d_call: .
j_call: TRBJ2-7
cdr3_aa: CASSVAKGYEQYF
cdr3_nt: TGTGCCAGCAGCGTAGCTAAGGGATACGAGCAGTACTTC

v_call: TRBV10-1
clone_size: once
d_call: .
j_call: TRBJ1-6
cdr3_aa: CAISESLSRVSYNSPLHF
cdr3_nt: TGTGCCATCAGTGAGTCACTCTCTAGGGTGTCCTATAATTCACCCCTCCACTTT

v_call: TRBV5-1
clone_size: .
d_call: .
j_call: TRBJ1-1
cdr3_aa: CASSFQGTEAFF
cdr3_nt: TGCGCCAGCAGCTTTCAGGGCACTGAAGCTTTCTTT

v_call: TRBV24-1
clone_size: .
d_call: .
j_call: TRBJ1-2
cdr3_aa: CATSPGGGYGYTF
cdr3_nt: TGTGCCACCAGTCCGGGGGGTGGCTATGGCTACACCTTC

v_call: TRBV6-5
clone_size: many
d_call: .
j_call: TRBJ2-6
cdr3_aa: CASSGDRTTGANVLTF
cdr3_nt: TGTGCCAGCAGTGGGGACCGAACTACTGGGGCCAACGTCCTGACTTTC

v_call: TRBV12-3/TRBV12-4
clone_size: .
d_call: .
j_call: TRBJ1-5
cdr3_aa: CASSPTAFNGPQHF
cdr3_nt: TGTGCCAGCAGTCCCACAGCATTCAATGGGCCCCAGCATTTT

v_call: TRBV6-4
clone_size: once
d_call: .
j_call: TRBJ2-5
cdr3_aa: CASSGTSTDRQYF
cdr3_nt: TGTGCCAGCAGTGGGACCAGCACAGATAGGCAGTACTTC

v_call: TRBV7-8
clone_size: .
d_call: .
j_call: TRBJ2-3
cdr3_aa: CASSLARGFDTDTQYF
cdr3_nt: TGTGCCAGCAGCTTAGCGCGGGGATTCGACACAGATACGCAGTATTTT

v_call: TRBV9
clone_size: .
d_call: .
j_call: TRBJ2-3
cdr3_aa: CASSEEGEILVDDTQYF
cdr3_nt: TGTGCCAGCAGCGAAGAGGGGGAGATATTAGTTGATGATACGCAGTATTTT

v_call: TRBV29-1
clone_size: .
d_call: .
j_call: TRBJ2-5
cdr3_aa: CSVVPSRETQYF
cdr3_nt: TGCAGCGTTGTCCCTAGCAGGGAGACCCAGTACTTC

v_call: TRBV15
clone_size: once
d_call: .
j_call: TRBJ1-1
cdr3_aa: CATSRDRGLYTEAFF
cdr3_nt: TGTGCCACCAGCAGAGACAGGGGTTTGTACACTGAAGCTTTCTTT

v_call: TRBV19
clone_size: .
d_call: .
j_call: TRBJ1-1
cdr3_aa: CASKVTMNTEAFF
cdr3_nt: TGTGCCAGTAAGGTCACAATGAACACTGAAGCTTTCTTT

v_call: TRBV29-1
clone_size: .
d_call: .
j_call: TRBJ2-6
cdr3_aa: CSAGDSGANVLTF
cdr3_nt: TGCAGCGCGGGCGACTCTGGGGCCAACGTCCTGACTTTC

v_call: TRBV20-1
clone_size: few
d_call: .
j_call: TRBJ1-2
cdr3_aa: CSASAENYGYTF
cdr3_nt: TGCAGTGCCAGTGCCGAAAACTATGGCTACACCTTC

v_call: TRBV2
clone_size: .
d_call: .
j_call: TRBJ2-7
cdr3_aa: CASSEALPYEQYF
cdr3_nt: TGTGCCAGCAGTGAAGCGCTTCCGTACGAGCAGTACTTC

v_call: TRBV19
clone_size: .
d_call: TRBD1
j_call: TRBJ2-1
cdr3_aa: CASSVGQTFNEQFF
cdr3_nt: TGTGCCAGTAGTGTGGGACAGACCTTCAATGAGCAGTTCTTC

v_call: TRBV29-1
clone_size: .
d_call: .
j_call: TRBJ2-1
cdr3_aa: CSGSAGSGDRNEQFF
cdr3_nt: TGCAGCGGCAGCGCAGGGTCGGGAGACCGCAATGAGCAGTTCTTC

v_call: TRBV30
clone_size: few
d_call: .
j_call: TRBJ1-1
cdr3_aa: CAWRDRWDTEAFF
cdr3_nt: TGTGCCTGGAGAGACAGGTGGGATACTGAAGCTTTCTTT

v_call: TRBV2
clone_size: .
d_call: TRBD2
j_call: TRBJ2-7
cdr3_aa: CASSQGGTSGRGPYEQYF
cdr3_nt: TGTGCCAGCAGCCAAGGGGGGACTAGCGGGAGAGGCCCCTACGAGCAGTACTTC

v_call: TRBV7-2
clone_size: .
d_call: TRBD2
j_call: TRBJ2-5
cdr3_aa: CASGSSSGTTSQYF
cdr3_nt: TGTGCCAGCGGATCCTCTAGCGGGACAACGTCCCAGTACTTC

v_call: TRBV10-3
clone_size: .
d_call: .
j_call: TRBJ1-1
cdr3_aa: CAIRARGGIEAFF
cdr3_nt: TGTGCCATCAGGGCCAGGGGAGGAATTGAAGCTTTCTTT

v_call: TRBV20-1
clone_size: .
d_call: TRBD1
j_call: TRBJ2-5
cdr3_aa: CSARTGGTETQYF
cdr3_nt: TGCAGTGCTAGGACAGGGGGTACGGAGACCCAGTACTTC

v_call: TRBV6-1
clone_size: .
d_call: .
j_call: TRBJ1-4
cdr3_aa: CASSEDRGTGNEKLFF
cdr3_nt: TGTGCCAGCAGTGAAGATCGGGGGACTGGTAATGAAAAACTGTTTTTT

v_call: TRBV19
clone_size: .
d_call: .
j_call: TRBJ2-5
cdr3_aa: CASRGLGETQYF
cdr3_nt: TGTGCCAGTAGGGGATTAGGGGAGACCCAGTACTTC

v_call: TRBV20-1
clone_size: .
d_call: .
j_call: TRBJ1-2
cdr3_aa: CSARDPAGGYGYTF
cdr3_nt: TGCAGTGCTAGAGATCCCGCGGGGGGGTATGGCTACACCTTC

v_call: TRBV6-4
clone_size: .
d_call: .
j_call: TRBJ2-7
cdr3_aa: CASSQTSGTGGLYEQYF
cdr3_nt: TGTGCCAGCAGCCAGACTAGCGGGACAGGGGGCTTGTACGAGCAGTACTTC

v_call: TRBV2
clone_size: .
d_call: TRBD1
j_call: TRBJ2-3
cdr3_aa: CASSEKGASTDTQYF
cdr3_nt: TGTGCCAGCAGTGAAAAGGGGGCTAGCACAGATACGCAGTATTTT